This T cell receptor (beta chain) was identified during a study of response to subunit inactivated influenza vaccine. A remark on this clonotype: Its antigen is not known.

TCRdb itself ran the RT-PCR reads through MiXCR, one entry per CDR3 protein. The sample lists hundreds of thousands of distinct CDR3 sequences; approximately 10% were seen once. This CDR3 spans 13 amino acids. Trimming pared 7 bases from V and 6 bases from J, leaving 14 bases between. General study results and limits: Every seasonal influenza vaccination brings in few new T cells, the authors suggested.

Sequenced here: PBMCs from blood, sampled on the day of vaccination. This clonotype was sampled from a man aged 50-60 years who received an inactivated influenza vaccine. The chain is built from TRBV12-3 or TRBV12-4 and TRBJ2-3; D is uncertain. CDR3 nucleotides: TGTGCCAGCACCCTGGGCTTTAGCGATACGCAGTATTTT. It is translated as CASTLGFSDTQYF.